This entry features one T cell receptor (beta chain) sequence. J gave up 2 bases and V 1 base, and 8 bases lay outside the gene matches. This CDR3 spans 17 amino acids. Per germline, CDR1 LGHDT and CDR2 YNNKEL (reference sequence). This table comes from immunoSEQ multiplex PCR, and its TCRdb copy is limited to in-frame clones, with some not included. The data contain 180,000 or so clones, roughly 89% of them singletons. These data are taken from a study of control samples from healthy donors and cancer patients. The chain carries TRBV3-1 (or the pseudogene TRBV3-2) and TRBJ2-1, with 7 bases aligning to TRBD1. The clonotype was recovered from a woman in her twenties or thirties in good health. Sequenced input: blood. The CDR3 spells CASSQVMAQGPYNEQFF. As DNA, the CDR3 is TGTGCCAGCAGCCAAGTAATGGCACAGGGGCCCTACAATGAGCAGTTCTTC.